One sample yielded the 28 T cell receptor beta chains listed below, sequenced in a study of blood T cell repertoires in COVID-19. TCRdb's table, derived via immunoSEQ multiplex PCR, lists solely in-frame clones and lacks some. The table shows a few hundred thousand clones, with around 85% occurring only once. The sequenced sample was PBMCs or T cells enriched from blood (not recorded which). The receptors originated from a woman in her 40s with acute COVID-19.

V and J are TRBV5-1 and TRBJ1-5; 9 bases agree with TRBD1. CDR3 length: 16 residues. V gave up 0 bases and J gave up 3 bases; unmatched junction bases: 4. Germline CDR1 and CDR2: SGHRS and YFSETQ. This CDR3 is CASSLGGDRANQPQHF. The CDR3 nucleotides read TGCGCCAGCAGCTTGGGAGGGGACAGGGCCAATCAGCCCCAGCATTTT.

The rearrangement links TRBV19 to TRBJ2-7; D is unclear. The CDR3 has 12 residues. V was cut by 4 bases and J by 3 bases, with 7 bases left in between. Germline-derived CDR1 and CDR2 are LNHDA and SQIVND (reference sequence). In DNA form, the CDR3 reads TGTGCCAGTAGTACAAACAGCTACGAGCAGTACTTC. Translating gives CASSTNSYEQYF. Full variable domain (rest looked up from reference TRBV19 and TRBJ2-7): DGGITQSPKYLFRKEGQNVTLSCEQNLNHDAMYWYRQDPGQGLRLIYYSQIVNDFQKGDIAEGYSVSREKKESFPLTVTSAQKNPTAFYLCASSTNSYEQYFGPGTRLTVT.

This chain joins TRBV5-6 and TRBJ2-6, with D uncertain. V lost 6 bases and J 4 bases, leaving 14 bases between the germline ends. The CDR3 totals 15 residues. Germline V gives CDR1 SGHDT, CDR2 YYEEEE. In DNA, the CDR3 is TGTGCCAGCATCTCCCTGGCCGTGGGGGCCAACGTCCTGACTTTC. Translation: CASISLAVGANVLTF.

This clone showed up just a few times. This chain joins TRBV7-2 and TRBJ1-5, with TRBD1 matching over 7 bases. V gave up 4 bases and J gave up 6 bases; unmatched junction bases: 15. The germline gives CDR1 SGHTA, CDR2 FQGNSA. The CDR3 contains 17 residues. The CDR3 sequence: CASSSPPGRGNGQPQHF. The CDR3 DNA reads as TGTGCCAGCAGCTCTCCCCCAGGCAGGGGGAATGGTCAGCCCCAGCATTTT.

This chain joins TRBV9 and TRBJ2-1; weak D call: TRBD2 (6 bases). Trimming took off 0 bases at V and 8 bases at J, with 15 bases between the two ends. Germline CDR1 is SGDLS and CDR2 is YYNGEE. CDR3 length: 15 residues. CDR3 residues: CASSVVGGFDYEQFF. As DNA, the CDR3 is TGTGCCAGCAGCGTAGTGGGGGGTTTCGATTATGAGCAGTTCTTC.

Here the CDR3 reads CASSFGEDQPQHF. The CDR3 bases are TGTGCCAGCAGTTTCGGGGAGGATCAGCCCCAGCATTTT. V gene TRBV27 combines with J gene TRBJ1-5; unclear D gene. Germline loops: CDR1 MNHEY, CDR2 SMNVEV (reference sequence). V was shortened by 3 bases and J by 5 bases, with 8 bases between the two germline ends. The length of the CDR3 is 13 residues.

The V call is TRBV11-2, the J call TRBJ2-7; weak D call: TRBD1 (6 bases). V was shortened by 4 bases and J by 0 bases, with 25 bases between the two germline ends. CDR1 and CDR2 from the germline V gene are SGHAT and FQNNGV. This CDR3 contains 19 residues. CDR3 in amino acids: CASSSRAQDRNRYSYEQYF. CDR3 in DNA: TGTGCCAGCAGCTCCAGGGCCCAGGACAGAAATAGATACTCCTACGAGCAGTACTTC. Complete variable domain (other parts from reference TRBV11-2 and TRBJ2-7): EAGVAQSPRYKIIEKRQSVAFWCNPISGHATLYWYQQILGQGPKLLIQFQNNGVVDDSQLPKDRFSAERLKGVDSTLKIQPAKLEDSAVYLCASSSRAQDRNRYSYEQYFGPGTRLTVT.

The CDR3 coding sequence is TGTGCCAGCAGCCGACTCCCTCGTACGGGTGGCTACACCTTC. This codes for CASSRLPRTGGYTF. This chain uses TRBV28 with TRBJ1-2, with D uncertain. The CDR3 length is 14 residues. With 6 bases removed from V and 7 bases from J, the gap between germline ends came to 18 bases. The germline CDR1 and CDR2 sequences are MDHEN and SYDVKM.

The gene calls are TRBV28 and TRBJ1-5; 7 bases are a match to TRBD1. The trim removed 7 bases at V and 0 bases at J, leaving 12 bases unmatched. CDR1 and CDR2 from the germline V gene are MDHEN and SYDVKM. This CDR3 has 17 residues. The CDR3 coding sequence is TGTGCCAGCACCACAGGGGAATTGGGGTATAGCAATCAGCCCCAGCATTTT. Translation: CASTTGELGYSNQPQHF. Variable domain in full (rest from reference TRBV28 and TRBJ1-5): DVKVTQSSRYLVKRTGEKVFLECVQDMDHENMFWYRQDPGLGLRLIYFSYDVKMKEKGDIPEGYSVSREKKERFSLILESASTNQTSMYLCASTTGELGYSNQPQHFGDGTRLSIL.

This clone has more than one count but fewer than ten. The J gene is TRBJ1-1, the V gene TRBV7-9, with D perhaps matching TRBD1 (5 bases). The V gene lost 2 bases and the J gene lost 2 bases, with 9 bases spanning the gap. The germline CDR1 and CDR2 sequences are SEHNR and FQNEAQ (reference sequence). The CDR3 is 14 residues long. CDR3 region: CASSLLQANTEAFF. DNA of the CDR3: TGTGCCAGCAGCTTATTACAGGCCAACACTGAAGCTTTCTTT. Filled out from reference TRBV7-9 and TRBJ1-1, the complete variable domain reads DTGVSQNPRHKITKRGQNVTFRCDPISEHNRLYWYRQTLGQGPEFLTYFQNEAQLEKSRLLSDRFSAERPKGSFSTLEIQRTEQGDSAMYLCASSLLQANTEAFFGQGTRLTVV.

In its sample, this clone was seen once. V and J are TRBV18 and TRBJ1-1; maybe TRBD1 (5 bases). V was cut by 0 bases and J by 4 bases, with 12 bases left in between. This CDR3 has 15 residues. Germline CDR1 KGHSH, CDR2 LQKENI. CDR3 protein: CASSPPKGRFTEAFF. The DNA of the CDR3 is TGTGCCAGCTCACCACCGAAGGGGCGTTTCACTGAAGCTTTCTTT.

This clone appeared a few times. The gene calls are TRBV27 and TRBJ2-1; D call uncertain. V was pared by 5 bases and J by 0 bases, with 20 bases between. The germline V gene has CDR1 MNHEY and CDR2 SMNVEV (reference sequence). The CDR3 sequence is 18 residues long. The CDR3 is CASSRPYPQRSSYNEQFF. CDR3 sequence (DNA): TGTGCCAGCAGTCGCCCCTACCCCCAACGGTCCTCCTACAATGAGCAGTTCTTC.

This chain joins TRBV5-1 and TRBJ1-1; TRBD1 is a possible D gene (5 bases). This CDR3 has 15 residues. Germline CDR1 SGHRS, CDR2 YFSETQ. Trimming stripped 0 bases from V and 0 bases from J, with 9 bases between. The DNA for the CDR3 is TGCGCCAGCAGCTTGGCAGGGTACATGAACACTGAAGCTTTCTTT. Amino acids: CASSLAGYMNTEAFF.

The rearrangement joins TRBV27 to TRBJ2-4; 7 bases map to TRBD1. The CDR3 length is 13 residues. Germline loops: CDR1 MNHEY, CDR2 SMNVEV (reference sequence). The V gene end was trimmed by 8 bases and the J gene end by 10 bases; junction bases not matched to a gene: 11. In nucleotides, the CDR3 is TGTGCCAGCGGCCTTCGCGCCAGGGGGATTCAGTACTTC. The encoded protein is CASGLRARGIQYF.

The chain combines TRBV5-1 with TRBJ1-1; D is undetermined. CDR1 and CDR2 from the germline V gene are SGHRS and YFSETQ. The CDR3 length is 12 residues. The V gene lost 3 bases and the J gene lost 1 base, with 4 bases spanning the gap. CDR3 loop: CASSSSNTEAFF. CDR3 bases: TGCGCCAGCAGCTCATCGAACACTGAAGCTTTCTTT.

This clone appeared once. The gene calls are TRBV18 and TRBJ1-3, with D hard to call. This CDR3 is 15 amino acids long. Germline CDR1 and CDR2: KGHSH and LQKENI. V lost 5 bases and J 0 bases, leaving 11 bases between the germline ends. This chain's CDR3 is CASSNGEASGNTIYF. CDR3 DNA sequence: TGTGCCAGCTCAAACGGGGAGGCCTCTGGAAACACCATATATTTT. The complete variable domain, with remaining parts taken from reference TRBV18 and TRBJ1-3, reads NAGVMQNPRHLVRRRGQEARLRCSPMKGHSHVYWYRQLPEEGLKFMVYLQKENIIDESGMPKERFSAEFPKEGPSILRIQQVVRGDSAAYFCASSNGEASGNTIYFGEGSWLTVV.

This chain uses TRBV27 with TRBJ1-6, with 8 bases that match TRBD1. Germline V gene sequence: CDR1 MNHEY, CDR2 SMNVEV (reference sequence). With V trimmed by 3 bases and J by 2 bases, 6 bases remained unmatched. This CDR3 has 17 amino acids. The CDR3: CASSFGVGQAYNSPLHF. In DNA form, the CDR3 reads TGTGCCAGCAGTTTTGGGGTGGGACAGGCCTATAATTCACCCCTCCACTTT.

The chain uses TRBV19 and TRBJ2-5; D might be TRBD1 (5 bases). The germline V and J ends were trimmed by 8 bases and 1 base, with 17 bases remaining between them. Germline V CDR1 and CDR2: LNHDA, SQIVND (reference sequence). The CDR3 extends over 15 amino acids. CDR3 bases: TGTGCCAGTTATACCCCAGGGAAAGCCCAAGAGACCCAGTACTTC. It is translated as CASYTPGKAQETQYF.

The chain uses TRBV10-3 and TRBJ2-7; D might be TRBD2 (5 bases). Germline V lookup: CDR1 ENHRY, CDR2 SYGVKD. V lost 4 bases and J 6 bases, leaving 16 bases between the germline ends. CDR3 length: 14 amino acids. The CDR3 nucleotides are TGTGCCATCAGTGCCGGCCTAGCCCTTGGCGAGCAGTACTTC. The encoded protein is CAISAGLALGEQYF.

The chain carries TRBV27 and TRBJ2-7; 10 nucleotides align to TRBD1. Germline V gene data show CDR1 as MNHEY and CDR2 as SMNVEV (reference sequence). The CDR3 contains 16 residues. V dropped 5 bases and J dropped 3; count of bases not matched to a gene: 10. CDR3 in amino acids: CASSPTLWTGGYEQYF. CDR3 DNA sequence: TGTGCCAGCAGTCCTACCCTCTGGACAGGGGGCTACGAGCAGTACTTC.

This clone was seen only a few times. The chain uses TRBV6-5 and TRBJ2-7; TRBD2 matches 13 bases. V was pared by 5 bases and J by 7 bases, with 5 bases of the junction left unmatched. Per the germline V gene, CDR1 is MNHEY and CDR2 is SVGAGI. The CDR3 has 14 amino acids. CDR3: CASSPLAGGWEQYF. CDR3 nucleotide sequence: TGTGCCAGCAGTCCACTAGCGGGAGGGTGGGAGCAGTACTTC.

The V and J genes are TRBV29-1 and TRBJ1-1; the D gene is possibly TRBD1 (6 bases). The CDR3 has 16 residues. Per the germline V gene, CDR1 is SQVTM and CDR2 is ANQGSEA. Trimming stripped 1 base from V and 5 bases from J, with 20 bases between. The CDR3 DNA is TGCAGCGTTGAAGTAGACAGGTCCCCCACGGTTACTGAAGCTTTCTTT. This encodes CSVEVDRSPTVTEAFF. Full variable domain (outside the CDR3, taken from reference TRBV29-1 and TRBJ1-1): SAVISQKPSRDICQRGTSLTIQCQVDSQVTMMFWYRQQPGQSLTLIATANQGSEATYESGFVIDKFPISRPNLTFSTLTVSNMSPEDSSIYLCSVEVDRSPTVTEAFFGQGTRLTVV.

This chain connects TRBV7-9 to TRBJ1-5, with D possibly being TRBD1 (6 bases). This CDR3 region has 14 residues. V lost 6 bases and J lost 1, with 10 bases in between. Germline-derived CDR1 and CDR2 are SEHNR and FQNEAQ (reference sequence). The CDR3 coding sequence is TGTGCCAGCAGTGCTGGACAGAGCAATCAGCCCCAGCATTTT. Translation gives CASSAGQSNQPQHF.

This chain connects TRBV11-2 to TRBJ1-1; 10 positions agree with TRBD1. V gave up 2 bases and J gave up 4 bases; unmatched junction bases: 7. The CDR3 is 16 residues long. The germline V gene encodes CDR1 SGHAT and CDR2 FQNNGV. The CDR3 is CASSLTPRTGGTEAFF. Written as DNA, the CDR3 is TGTGCCAGCAGCTTAACCCCCAGGACAGGGGGCACTGAAGCTTTCTTT. Full variable domain (outside the CDR3, taken from reference TRBV11-2 and TRBJ1-1): EAGVAQSPRYKIIEKRQSVAFWCNPISGHATLYWYQQILGQGPKLLIQFQNNGVVDDSQLPKDRFSAERLKGVDSTLKIQPAKLEDSAVYLCASSLTPRTGGTEAFFGQGTRLTVV.

The V call is TRBV28, the J call TRBJ1-1, with TRBD1 as a possible D gene (5 bases). V lost 3 bases, J lost 5 bases, and 7 bases lay in between. The CDR3 contains 12 residues. Germline V gene sequence: CDR1 MDHEN, CDR2 SYDVKM. The CDR3, as DNA: TGTGCCAGCAGTTTGGGGCCGACTGAAGCTTTCTTT. Amino acid sequence: CASSLGPTEAFF.

The chain couples TRBV11-3 to TRBJ2-2; 9 bases align to TRBD1. Germline V CDR1 and CDR2: SGHNT, YENEEA. The CDR3 spans 15 residues. V lost 5 bases to trimming and J lost 7 bases; unmatched junction nucleotides: 8. CDR3 nucleotide sequence: TGTGCCAGCAGCGCGGACAGGGGAAAGAACGGGGAGCTGTTTTTT. This encodes CASSADRGKNGELFF.

The chain uses TRBV4-1 and TRBJ2-2; 12 nucleotides align to TRBD2. CDR3 size: 18 residues. V was pared by 4 bases and J by 0 bases, with 6 bases of the junction left unmatched. Looked up from germline, CDR1 is MGHRA and CDR2 is YSYEKL. The CDR3 nucleotides are TGCGCCAGCAGCCCCCCTTCTAGCGGGAGGGCGAACACCGGGGAGCTGTTTTTT. Translating gives CASSPPSSGRANTGELFF.

This chain uses TRBV7-8 with TRBJ2-1; possible D gene TRBD2, 5 bases. V lost 1 base to trimming and J lost 0 bases, with 10 bases between them. Germline loops: CDR1 SGHVS, CDR2 FQNEAQ. This CDR3 has 16 residues. The CDR3 nucleotides are TGTGCCAGCAGCTTAGTAAAGCGGAGCTCCTACAATGAGCAGTTCTTC. Protein: CASSLVKRSSYNEQFF.